Included here is one TCR beta chain sequence, with context. Its target is not known. This sample is drawn from a study of STAT5B mutations in CD4+ large granular lymphocyte leukemia. Profiled with immunoSEQ multiplex PCR; TCRdb holds only in-frame clones, not every one. Here the sample spans about 37,000 clones, 87% being singletons. Germline CDR1 is SGHRS and CDR2 is YFSETQ. This CDR3 comprises 16 residues. J lost 4 bases, V lost 0 bases, and 3 bases had no gene match. Study-level points and caveats: Patient CD4-sorted repertoires looked more clonal than healthy CD4+ repertoires, even without putative leukemic clones. TRBV06-family usage was enriched in top patient clones (8/27) versus controls (2/35).

The sequencing sample was made of CD4+ T cells from blood buffy coats. V is TRBV5-1 and J is TRBJ2-3; TRBD1 aligns across 12 bases. This TCR came from a human donor in good health. DNA of the CDR3: TGCGCCAGCAGCTTGGGGGGACAGGGGGCGTCAGATACGCAGTATTTT. Translated: CASSLGGQGASDTQYF.